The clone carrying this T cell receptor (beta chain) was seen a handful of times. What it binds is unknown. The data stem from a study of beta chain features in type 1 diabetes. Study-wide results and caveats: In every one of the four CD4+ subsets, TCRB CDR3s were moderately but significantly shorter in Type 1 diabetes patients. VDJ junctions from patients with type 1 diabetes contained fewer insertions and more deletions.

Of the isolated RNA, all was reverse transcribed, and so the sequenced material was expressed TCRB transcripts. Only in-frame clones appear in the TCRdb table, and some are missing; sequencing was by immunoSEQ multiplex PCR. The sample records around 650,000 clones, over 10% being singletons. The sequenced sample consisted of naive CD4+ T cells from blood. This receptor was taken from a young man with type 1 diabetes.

The CDR3 DNA sequence: TGTGCCAGCAGTTACTCACACAGGATGAACACCGGGGAGCTGTTTTTT. It specifies CASSYSHRMNTGELFF. The gene calls are TRBV6-5 and TRBJ2-2; a possible D gene is TRBD1 (5 bases). V dropped 0 bases and J dropped 1 base, with 9 bases sitting between them. Germline V lookup: CDR1 MNHEY, CDR2 SVGAGI. The CDR3 covers 16 residues.